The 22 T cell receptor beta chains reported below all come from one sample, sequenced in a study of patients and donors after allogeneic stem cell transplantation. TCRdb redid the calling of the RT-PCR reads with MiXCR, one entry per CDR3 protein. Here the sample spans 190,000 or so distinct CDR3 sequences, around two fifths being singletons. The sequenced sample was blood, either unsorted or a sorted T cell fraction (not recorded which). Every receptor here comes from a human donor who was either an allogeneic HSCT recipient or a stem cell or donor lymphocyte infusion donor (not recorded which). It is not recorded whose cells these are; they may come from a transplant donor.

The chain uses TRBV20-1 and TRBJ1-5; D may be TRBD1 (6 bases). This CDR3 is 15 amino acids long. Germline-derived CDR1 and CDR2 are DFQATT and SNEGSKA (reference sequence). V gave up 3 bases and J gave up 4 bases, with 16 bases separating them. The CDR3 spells CSARKRAGENQPQHF. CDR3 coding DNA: TGCAGTGCTAGGAAGCGGGCAGGGGAGAATCAGCCCCAGCATTTT.

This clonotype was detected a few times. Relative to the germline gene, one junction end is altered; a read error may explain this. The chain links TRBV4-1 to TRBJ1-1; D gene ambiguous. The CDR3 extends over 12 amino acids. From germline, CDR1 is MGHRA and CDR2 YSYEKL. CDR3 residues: CASSQDGAVNFF. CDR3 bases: TGCGCCAGCAGTCAAGATGGAGCAGTTAATTTCTTT.

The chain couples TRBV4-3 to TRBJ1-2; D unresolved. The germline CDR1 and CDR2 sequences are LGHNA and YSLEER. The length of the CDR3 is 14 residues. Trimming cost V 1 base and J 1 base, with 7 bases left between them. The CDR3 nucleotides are TGCGCCAGCAGCCAAGCGGTGGATAACTATGGCTACACCTTC. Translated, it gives CASSQAVDNYGYTF.

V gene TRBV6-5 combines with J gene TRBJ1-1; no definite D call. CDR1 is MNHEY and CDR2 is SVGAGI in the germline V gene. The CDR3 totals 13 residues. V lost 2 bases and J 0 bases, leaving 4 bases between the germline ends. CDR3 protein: CASSYNMNTEAFF. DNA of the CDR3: TGTGCCAGCAGTTACAACATGAACACTGAAGCTTTCTTT.

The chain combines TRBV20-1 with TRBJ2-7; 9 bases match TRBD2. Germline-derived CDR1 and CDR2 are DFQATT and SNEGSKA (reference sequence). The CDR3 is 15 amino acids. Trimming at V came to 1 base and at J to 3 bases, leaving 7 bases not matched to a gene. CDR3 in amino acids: CSARVAGGPRYEQYF. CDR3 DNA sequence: TGCAGTGCTAGAGTGGCGGGAGGGCCTCGCTACGAGCAGTACTTC.

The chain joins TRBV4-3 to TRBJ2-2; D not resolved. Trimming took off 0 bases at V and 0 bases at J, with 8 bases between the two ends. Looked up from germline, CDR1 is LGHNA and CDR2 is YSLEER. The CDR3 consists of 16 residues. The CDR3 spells CASSQDPPANTGELFF. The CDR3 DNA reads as TGCGCCAGCAGCCAAGATCCCCCCGCGAACACCGGGGAGCTGTTTTTT.

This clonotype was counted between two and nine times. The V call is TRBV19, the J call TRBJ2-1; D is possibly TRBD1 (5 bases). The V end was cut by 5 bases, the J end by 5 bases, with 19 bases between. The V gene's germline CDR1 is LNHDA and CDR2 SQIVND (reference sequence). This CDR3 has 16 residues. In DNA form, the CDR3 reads TGTGCCAGTAGTTACCGACAGAGACAAACACACAATGAGCAGTTCTTC. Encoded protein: CASSYRQRQTHNEQFF.

CDR3 in amino acids: CASSQGSFVYGAFF. The CDR3 bases are TGTGCCAGCAGTCAGGGCAGTTTTGTATATGGAGCTTTCTTT. The gene calls are TRBV7-2 and TRBJ1-1, with a tentative D call TRBD1 (5 bases). The CDR3 length is 14 residues. Germline V gene lookup returns CDR1 SGHTA and CDR2 FQGNSA. Between the trimmed V and J ends, which lost 6 bases and 10 bases, there was a span of 21 bases.

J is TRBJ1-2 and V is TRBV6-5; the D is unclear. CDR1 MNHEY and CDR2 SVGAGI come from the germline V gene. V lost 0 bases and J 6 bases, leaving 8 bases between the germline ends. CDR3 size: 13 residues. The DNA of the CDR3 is TGTGCCAGCAGTTACTCGAAGGGAGATGGCTACACCTTC. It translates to CASSYSKGDGYTF.

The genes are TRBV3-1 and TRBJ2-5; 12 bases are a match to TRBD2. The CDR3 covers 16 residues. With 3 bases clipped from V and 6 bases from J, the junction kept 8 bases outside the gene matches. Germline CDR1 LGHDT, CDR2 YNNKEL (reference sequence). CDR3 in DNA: TGTGCCAGCAGCCACATACTAGCGGGAGGACGCCAGACCCAGTACTTC. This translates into CASSHILAGGRQTQYF.

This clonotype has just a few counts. DNA of the CDR3: TGTGCCAGCAGTTTAGTCGGGGAGACCCAGTACTTC. Translation gives CASSLVGETQYF. This chain connects TRBV12-3 or TRBV12-4 to TRBJ2-5; D unresolved. V gave up 1 base and J gave up 5 bases, with 5 bases separating them. CDR3 size: 12 residues.

CDR3 in amino acids: CASSITAGWWNQPQHF. In DNA form, the CDR3 reads TGTGCCAGTAGTATAACGGCAGGGTGGTGGAATCAGCCCCAGCATTTT. The J gene is TRBJ1-5, the V gene TRBV19, with D possibly TRBD1 on 5 matching bases. The CDR3 totals 16 residues. Germline lookup yields CDR1 LNHDA and CDR2 SQIVND (reference sequence). Trimming took 2 bases from V and 4 from J, leaving 15 bases between them.

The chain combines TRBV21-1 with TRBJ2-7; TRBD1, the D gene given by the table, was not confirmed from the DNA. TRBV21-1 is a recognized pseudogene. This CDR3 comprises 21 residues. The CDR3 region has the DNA TGTGCCAGCAGCGCCCCAGGTCTAGTGGAGATCCCAAAACTTCAGAGCTACGAGCAGTACTTC. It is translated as CASSAPGLVEIPKLQSYEQYF.

CDR3 bases: TGCGCCAGCAGCTTGAACAGGACAATCTCTGGAAACACCATATATTTT. Translated: CASSLNRTISGNTIYF. The V call is TRBV5-1, the J call TRBJ1-3; D might be TRBD1 (5 bases). V dropped 1 base and J dropped 0 bases, with 11 bases sitting between them. The CDR3 contains 16 residues. Germline CDR1 and CDR2: SGHRS and YFSETQ. The entire variable domain, with the rest obtained from reference TRBV5-1 and TRBJ1-3, is as follows: KAGVTQTPRYLIKTRGQQVTLSCSPISGHRSVSWYQQTPGQGLQFLFEYFSETQRNKGNFPGRFSGRQFSNSRSEMNVSTLELGDSALYLCASSLNRTISGNTIYFGEGSWLTVV.

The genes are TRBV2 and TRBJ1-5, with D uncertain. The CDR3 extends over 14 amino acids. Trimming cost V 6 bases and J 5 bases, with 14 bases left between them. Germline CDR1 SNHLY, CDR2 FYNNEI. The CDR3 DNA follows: TGTGCCAGCAGCCCTGGAGAGGTTGATCAGCCCCAGCATTTT. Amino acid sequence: CASSPGEVDQPQHF. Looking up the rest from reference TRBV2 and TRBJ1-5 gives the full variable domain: EPEVTQTPSHQVTQMGQEVILRCVPISNHLYFYWYRQILGQKVEFLVSFYNNEISEKSEIFDDQFSVERPDGSNFTLKIRSTKLEDSAMYFCASSPGEVDQPQHFGDGTRLSIL.

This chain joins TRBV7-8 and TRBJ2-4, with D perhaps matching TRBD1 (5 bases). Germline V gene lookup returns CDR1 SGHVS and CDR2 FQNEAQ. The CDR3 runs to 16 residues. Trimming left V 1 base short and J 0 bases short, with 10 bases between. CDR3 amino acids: CASSLEGSLAKNIQYF. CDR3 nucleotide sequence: TGTGCCAGCAGCTTAGAGGGGTCCCTAGCCAAAAACATTCAGTACTTC.

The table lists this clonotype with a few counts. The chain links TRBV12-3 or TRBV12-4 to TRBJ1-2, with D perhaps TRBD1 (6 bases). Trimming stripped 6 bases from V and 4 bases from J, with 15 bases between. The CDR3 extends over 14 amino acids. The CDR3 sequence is CASRPTGTPYGYTF. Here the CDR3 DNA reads TGTGCCAGCAGACCCACCGGGACACCCTATGGCTACACCTTC.

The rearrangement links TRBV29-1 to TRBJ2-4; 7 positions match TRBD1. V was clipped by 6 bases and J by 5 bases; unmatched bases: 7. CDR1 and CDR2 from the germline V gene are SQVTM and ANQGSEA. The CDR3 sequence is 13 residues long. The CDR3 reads CSVSDRVENIQYF. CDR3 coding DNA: TGCAGCGTAAGCGACAGGGTGGAAAACATTCAGTACTTC.

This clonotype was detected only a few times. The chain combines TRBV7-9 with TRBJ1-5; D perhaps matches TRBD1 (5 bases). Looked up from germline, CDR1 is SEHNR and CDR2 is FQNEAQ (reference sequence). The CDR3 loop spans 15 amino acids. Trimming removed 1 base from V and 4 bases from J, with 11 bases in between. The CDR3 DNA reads TGTGCCAGCAGCTTAGGAGACAGCTTAAATCAGCCCCAGCATTTT. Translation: CASSLGDSLNQPQHF.

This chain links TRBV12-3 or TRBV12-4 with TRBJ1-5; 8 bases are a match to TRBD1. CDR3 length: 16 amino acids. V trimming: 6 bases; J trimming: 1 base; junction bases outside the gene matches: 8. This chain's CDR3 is CASSLLGTGSNQPQHF. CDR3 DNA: TGTGCCAGCAGCCTCCTCGGGACAGGCAGCAATCAGCCCCAGCATTTT.

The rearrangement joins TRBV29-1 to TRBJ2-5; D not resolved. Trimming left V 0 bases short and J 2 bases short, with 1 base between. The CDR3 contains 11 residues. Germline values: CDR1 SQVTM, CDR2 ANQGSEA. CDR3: CSVEEQETQYF. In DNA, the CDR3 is TGCAGCGTTGAAGAGCAAGAGACCCAGTACTTC.

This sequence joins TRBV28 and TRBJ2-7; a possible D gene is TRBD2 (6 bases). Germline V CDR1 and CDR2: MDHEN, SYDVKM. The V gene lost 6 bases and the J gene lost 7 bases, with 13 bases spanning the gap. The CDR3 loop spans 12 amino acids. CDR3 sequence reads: CASSLASGEQYF. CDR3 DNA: TGTGCCAGCAGCCTAGCGTCGGGGGAGCAGTACTTC.